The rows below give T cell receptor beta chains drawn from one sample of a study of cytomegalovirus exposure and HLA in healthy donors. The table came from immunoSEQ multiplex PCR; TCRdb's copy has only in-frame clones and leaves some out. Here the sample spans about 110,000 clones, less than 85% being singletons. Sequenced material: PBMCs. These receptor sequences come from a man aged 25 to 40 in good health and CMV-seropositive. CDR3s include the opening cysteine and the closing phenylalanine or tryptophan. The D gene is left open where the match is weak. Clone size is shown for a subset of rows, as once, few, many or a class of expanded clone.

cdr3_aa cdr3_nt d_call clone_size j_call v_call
CASSLVGGAEAFF TGCGCCAGCAGCTTGGTTGGGGGGGCTGAAGCTTTCTTT - - TRBJ1-1 TRBV5-1
CASSYIGLATDEQYF TGTGCCAGCAGTTACATAGGACTAGCAACGGACGAGCAGTACTTC TRBD2 - TRBJ2-7 TRBV6-5
CASSLAGYGYTF TGTGCCAGCAGCTTGGCGGGTTATGGCTACACCTTC - few TRBJ1-2 TRBV5-8
CASSQTWTVQETQYF TGCGCCAGCAGCCAGACTTGGACAGTACAAGAGACCCAGTACTTC - - TRBJ2-5 TRBV4-3
CASSSRGSVVDQPQHF TGTGCCAGCAGCTCCCGGGGTAGTGTCGTGGATCAGCCCCAGCATTTT - - TRBJ1-5 TRBV7-2
CASSSPGQGNSPLHF TGTGCCAGCAGTTCCCCGGGACAGGGTAATTCACCCCTCCACTTT TRBD1 - TRBJ1-6 TRBV28
CASSLALAGGGNEQFF TGCGCCAGCAGCTTGGCGTTAGCGGGGGGCGGGAATGAGCAGTTCTTC TRBD2 - TRBJ2-1 TRBV5-1
CASSLGQGFYEQYF TGTGCCAGCAGCTTGGGACAGGGCTTCTACGAGCAGTACTTC TRBD1 - TRBJ2-7 TRBV5-4
CASSAPRANEQYF TGTGCCAGCAGCGCCCCCAGGGCCAACGAGCAGTACTTC - - TRBJ2-7 TRBV7-9
CASSLLGNTIYF TGTGCCAGCAGCTTGCTGGGAAACACCATATATTTT - - TRBJ1-3 TRBV5-6
CASSFSGVTYEQYF TGTGCCAGCAGCTTCAGCGGGGTAACCTACGAGCAGTACTTC TRBD2 - TRBJ2-7 TRBV13
CASSSRLAGGYNEQFF TGTGCCAGCAGCTCTCGACTAGCGGGGGGTTACAATGAGCAGTTCTTC TRBD2 - TRBJ2-1 TRBV7-2
CASSHGLDGRNIQYF TGCGCCAGCAGCCACGGACTAGACGGGAGAAACATTCAGTACTTC TRBD2 - TRBJ2-4 TRBV4-1
CASSLEETGRSQPQHF TGTGCCAGCAGCTTAGAAGAGACAGGAAGGAGTCAGCCCCAGCATTTT - - TRBJ1-5 TRBV11-3
CASSLPGTGVGNEQFF TGTGCCAGCAGTCTACCCGGGACAGGGGTCGGCAATGAGCAGTTCTTC TRBD1 few TRBJ2-1 TRBV28
CASSSRQGPYEQYF TGTGCCAGCAGTTCCCGACAGGGCCCCTACGAGCAGTACTTC TRBD1 - TRBJ2-7 TRBV7-2
CASSFSGGDYEQYF TGTGCCAGCAGCTTTAGCGGGGGGGACTACGAGCAGTACTTC TRBD2 - TRBJ2-7 TRBV7-2
CASSGGGGLLTYEQYF TGTGCCAGCAGTGGAGGGGGCGGGCTACTTACCTACGAGCAGTACTTC - - TRBJ2-7 TRBV28
CASSEYGREAVEQYF TGTGCCAGCAGTGAATATGGCAGGGAAGCCGTCGAGCAGTACTTC - - TRBJ2-7 TRBV6-1
CASSPSYTDTQYF TGTGCCAGCAGCCCGAGCTACACAGATACGCAGTATTTT - - TRBJ2-3 TRBV7-2
CASRVYPGNSPLHF TGTGCCAGCAGGGTGTACCCGGGGAATTCACCCCTCCACTTT - - TRBJ1-6 TRBV13
CASSSTGFRGNTEAFF TGTGCCAGCAGCTCGACAGGGTTCCGAGGGAACACTGAAGCTTTCTTT TRBD1 - TRBJ1-1 TRBV7-9